The present entry profiles one T cell receptor beta chain with its context. Its antigen is still unknown. This entry comes from a study of OX40 agonist ivuxolimab in advanced cancers. Overall study context: The dose of intravenous ivuxolimab that patients received every 2 weeks ranged from 0.01 to 10 mg/kg. Those treated in dose escalation had hepatocellular carcinoma, melanoma, renal cell cancer or head and neck cancer. Study outcomes and limitations: At 0.1 to 3.0 mg/kg and by week 6, clonal expansion occurred in CD4+ and CD8+ blood T cells.

Profiling relied on immunoSEQ multiplex PCR, and the TCRdb table lists in-frame clones only, not all of them. The sample records 83,000 or so clones, around 84% being singletons. CDR3 length equals 15 residues. CDR1 is ENHRY and CDR2 is SYGVKD in the germline V gene. V gave up 4 bases and J gave up 6 bases; unmatched junction bases: 7. This specimen consisted of CD4+ or CD8+ T cells sorted from blood, obtained in a trial of the OX40 agonist ivuxolimab. This clonotype was sampled from an adult with an advanced solid tumor such as melanoma, head and neck, liver or kidney cancer. The chain links TRBV10-3 to TRBJ1-5, with TRBD1 identical over 9 bases. CDR3 residues: CAISGGQGSGQPQHF. In DNA form, the CDR3 reads TGTGCCATCAGTGGAGGACAGGGGAGTGGTCAGCCCCAGCATTTT.